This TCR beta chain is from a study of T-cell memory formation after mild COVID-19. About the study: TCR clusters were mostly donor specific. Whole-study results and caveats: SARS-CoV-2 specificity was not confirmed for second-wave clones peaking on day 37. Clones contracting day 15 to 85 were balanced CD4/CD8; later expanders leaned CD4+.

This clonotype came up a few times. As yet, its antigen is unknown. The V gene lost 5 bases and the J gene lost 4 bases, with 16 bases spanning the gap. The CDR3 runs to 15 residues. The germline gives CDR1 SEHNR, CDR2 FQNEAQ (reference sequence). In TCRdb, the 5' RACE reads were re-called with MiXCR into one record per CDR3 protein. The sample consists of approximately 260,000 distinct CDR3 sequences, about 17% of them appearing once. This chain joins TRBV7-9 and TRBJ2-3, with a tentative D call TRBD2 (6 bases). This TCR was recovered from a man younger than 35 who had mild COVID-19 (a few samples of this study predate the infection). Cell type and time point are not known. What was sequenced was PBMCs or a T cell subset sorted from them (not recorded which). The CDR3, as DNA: TGTGCCAGCAGCCAATTAGGGCGCGGGGCAGATACGCAGTATTTT. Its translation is CASSQLGRGADTQYF.